This TCR beta chain was recorded in a study of OX40 agonist ivuxolimab in advanced cancers. Overall study: Patients treated during dose escalation were battling hepatocellular carcinoma, melanoma, renal cell or head and neck cancer.

Clones were read by immunoSEQ multiplex PCR, and TCRdb kept only the in-frame ones, dropping some. The sample consists of approximately 58,000 clones, 79% of them appearing once. This CDR3 comprises 15 residues. Trimming removed 7 bases from V and 5 bases from J; junction bases left unmatched: 10. CDR1 and CDR2 (germline): SGHTA, FQGNSA. The TCR comes from an adult with an advanced solid tumor such as melanoma, head and neck, liver or kidney cancer. The chain is built from TRBV7-2 and TRBJ2-1, with 8 bases that match TRBD2. This specimen consisted of CD4+ or CD8+ T cells sorted from blood, obtained in a trial of the OX40 agonist ivuxolimab. The CDR3 sequence is CASNGGLALNNEQFF. In DNA form, the CDR3 reads TGTGCCAGCAACGGCGGACTAGCCCTAAACAATGAGCAGTTCTTC. Based on the CDR3 plus reference TRBV7-2 and TRBJ2-1, the full variable domain is GAGVSQSPSNKVTEKGKDVELRCDPISGHTALYWYRQSLGQGLEFLIYFQGNSAPDKSGLPSDRFSAERTGGSVSTLTIQRTQQEDSAVYLCASNGGLALNNEQFFGPGTRLTVL.